At least ten counts were recorded for the clone carrying this T cell receptor (beta chain). What it recognizes is unknown. This entry belongs to a study of breast tumors, draining lymph nodes, adjacent tissues. The study's findings and limits: Tumor TCR diversity was below lymph nodes but above nontumor tissue.

The lymph nodes were axillary draining lymph nodes from breast cancer patients. TCRdb analysed the multiplex PCR reads with MiXCR anew, one entry per CDR3 protein. The sample carries some 200,000 distinct CDR3 sequences, roughly 29% recorded once. V lost 10 bases to trimming and J lost 0 bases, with 10 bases between them. The germline gives CDR1 MDHEN, CDR2 SYDVKM. CDR3 size: 13 residues. The sample taken for sequencing was axillary lymph node tissue. The V and J genes are TRBV28 and TRBJ1-3; D remains unclear. This TCR was recovered from a female donor with breast cancer. Some clones in this sample may be carry-over from other donors' samples. DNA of the CDR3: TGTGCCACCCATCCTGTCTCTGGAAACACCATATATTTT. Amino acid sequence: CATHPVSGNTIYF.